These 15 T cell receptor beta chains were all obtained from the same sample, sequenced in a study of T cells in Graves' hyperthyroidism and ophthalmopathy. RNA transcripts gave rise to amplified TCR beta CDR3 regions. When the TCR CDR3 underwent first-round RT-PCR, the HTBI primer set was used. TCRdb reprocessed the multiplex PCR reads via MiXCR and lists one record per CDR3 protein. The table has roughly 240,000 distinct CDR3 sequences, approximately 24% seen once. Input material: blood. Every receptor here comes from a woman between 40 and 55 years old with Graves' ophthalmopathy.

This clonotype was recorded at least ten times. V is TRBV28 and J is TRBJ2-7; the D is unclear. Trimming removed 3 bases from V and 6 bases from J, with 6 bases in between. The length of the CDR3 is 11 residues. The germline CDR1 and CDR2 sequences are MDHEN and SYDVKM. The CDR3 region has the DNA TGTGCCAGCAGTTTCCTGAGCGAGCAGTACTTC. It specifies CASSFLSEQYF.

The chain uses TRBV6-2 or TRBV6-3 and TRBJ2-5, with 9 positions matching TRBD2. Germline assignment: CDR1 MNHEY and CDR2 SVGEGT. The V and J ends lost 7 bases and 1 base, in that order; junction bases with no gene match: 4. This CDR3 contains 14 residues. DNA for the CDR3: TGTGCCAGCAACCCGACTAGCGGCCAAGAGACCCAGTACTTC. It translates to CASNPTSGQETQYF.

This clonotype was recorded at least ten times. This chain uses TRBV12-3 or TRBV12-4 with TRBJ1-5; no definite D call. CDR3 size: 14 residues. Trimming removed 2 bases at V and 2 bases at J, with 7 bases between. The CDR3 coding sequence is TGTGCCAGCAGTTTAAAGGGAGGCAATCAGCCCCAGCATTTT. This encodes CASSLKGGNQPQHF.

This clonotype appeared many times. This chain uses TRBV5-1 with TRBJ2-5; TRBD2 matches at 7 bases. Germline CDR1 SGHRS, CDR2 YFSETQ. Unmatched junction bases numbered 11, after V lost 7 bases and J lost 2 bases. The CDR3 extends over 15 amino acids. CDR3 amino acids: CASRAALARQETQYF. The CDR3, as DNA: TGCGCCAGCCGCGCCGCACTAGCGAGGCAAGAGACCCAGTACTTC.

The chain carries TRBV28 and TRBJ2-2; no clear D gene. Germline V gene sequence: CDR1 MDHEN, CDR2 SYDVKM. The CDR3 runs 11 residues. The V end was cut by 4 bases, the J end by 6 bases, with 3 bases between. CDR3 region: CASSWAGELFF. The CDR3 DNA reads as TGTGCCAGCAGTTGGGCCGGGGAGCTGTTTTTT.

This clonotype was counted ten times or more. The chain joins TRBV5-1 to TRBJ1-1; D uncertain. The CDR3 sequence is 15 residues long. V was shortened by 0 bases and J by 5 bases, with 14 bases between the two germline ends. The V gene's germline CDR1 is SGHRS and CDR2 YFSETQ. The CDR3 bases are TGCGCCAGCAGCTTGGTCGGGTTCCGGTGGACTGAAGCTTTCTTT. As protein: CASSLVGFRWTEAFF.

The chain links TRBV20-1 to TRBJ1-1; possible D gene TRBD1, 5 bases. Germline CDR1 is DFQATT and CDR2 is SNEGSKA (reference sequence). The V and J ends lost 0 bases and 3 bases respectively, with 14 bases between them. This CDR3 region has 15 residues. CDR3 amino acids: CSARDAGTDDTEAFF. CDR3 sequence (DNA): TGCAGTGCTAGAGATGCCGGGACCGATGACACTGAAGCTTTCTTT.

This clonotype was recorded many times. V and J are TRBV6-1 and TRBJ1-5; D is perhaps TRBD1 (5 bases). V gave up 6 bases and J gave up 0 bases, with 9 bases separating them. Germline lookup yields CDR1 MNHNS and CDR2 SASEGT. The CDR3 extends over 14 amino acids. The CDR3 spells CASSATVSNQPQHF. The CDR3 DNA reads TGTGCCAGCAGCGCGACAGTTAGCAATCAGCCCCAGCATTTT.

This clonotype was seen ten or more times. V is TRBV28 and J is TRBJ1-1; 10 positions agree with TRBD1. Trimming at V came to 7 bases and at J to 1 base, leaving 6 bases not matched to a gene. The germline V gene encodes CDR1 MDHEN and CDR2 SYDVKM. The CDR3 extends over 15 amino acids. The CDR3: CASTGQGVTNTEAFF. The CDR3 DNA reads TGTGCCAGCACCGGACAGGGGGTGACGAACACTGAAGCTTTCTTT. The full variable domain, with the rest looked up from reference TRBV28 and TRBJ1-1, is DVKVTQSSRYLVKRTGEKVFLECVQDMDHENMFWYRQDPGLGLRLIYFSYDVKMKEKGDIPEGYSVSREKKERFSLILESASTNQTSMYLCASTGQGVTNTEAFFGQGTRLTVV.

This clonotype occurred many times. The chain recombines TRBV25-1 with TRBJ2-5; D remains unclear. Germline loops: CDR1 MGHDK, CDR2 SYGVNS. This CDR3 has 13 amino acids. Trimming removed 4 bases from V and 7 bases from J, with 13 bases in between. The CDR3: CASSAGVAGTQYF. CDR3 bases: TGTGCCAGCAGTGCAGGAGTTGCCGGGACCCAGTACTTC.

This clonotype was counted at least ten times. The chain links TRBV24-1 to TRBJ2-5, with 7 bases lining up with TRBD1. The germline V gene encodes CDR1 KGHDR and CDR2 SFDVKD. The trim removed 3 bases at V and 0 bases at J, leaving 6 bases unmatched. This CDR3 contains 16 residues. CDR3 residues: CATSDRDRSYQETQYF. In DNA form, the CDR3 reads TGTGCCACCAGTGATAGGGACAGAAGTTACCAAGAGACCCAGTACTTC.

The rearrangement links TRBV10-3 to TRBJ1-1; D is uncertain. The CDR3 has 13 amino acids. Per the germline V gene, CDR1 is ENHRY and CDR2 is SYGVKD. Trimming shortened V by 2 bases and J by 1 base, and 5 bases separated the two germline ends. In nucleotides, the CDR3 is TGTGCCATCAGTGAGCCGCAGAACACTGAAGCTTTCTTT. Its protein is CAISEPQNTEAFF.

There are many counts of this clonotype. This chain uses TRBV11-2 with TRBJ2-2, with TRBD2 identical over 8 bases. This CDR3 contains 16 residues. CDR1 is SGHAT, CDR2 FQNNGV, per germline. Trimming removed 5 bases from V and 4 bases from J; junction bases left unmatched: 9. The CDR3 DNA is TGTGCCAGCAGCCAAAATGTAGCGGGACCCACCGGGGAGCTGTTTTTT. Protein: CASSQNVAGPTGELFF.

This clonotype has at least ten counts. This chain uses TRBV4-1 with TRBJ1-3; tentatively, D is TRBD1 (5 bases). The CDR3 loop spans 15 amino acids. From germline, CDR1 is MGHRA and CDR2 YSYEKL. Trimming pared 0 bases from V and 2 bases from J, leaving 8 bases between. The CDR3 loop reads CASSQETVTGNTIYF. The CDR3, as DNA: TGCGCCAGCAGCCAAGAGACAGTCACTGGAAACACCATATATTTT.

This clonotype was counted at least ten times. The V gene is TRBV27, the J gene TRBJ1-5, with D possibly matching TRBD1 (5 bases). The germline V gene has CDR1 MNHEY and CDR2 SMNVEV (reference sequence). The ends were cut back, 3 bases at V and 5 bases at J, with 14 bases in the middle. The CDR3 length is 15 residues. The CDR3 loop reads CASSFAQGGDQPQHF. CDR3 sequence (DNA): TGTGCCAGCAGTTTCGCGCAGGGAGGGGATCAGCCCCAGCATTTT.